This TCR beta chain is from a study of patients and donors after allogeneic stem cell transplantation (TCRdb year 2020). The cysteine opens and the phenylalanine closes a CDR3 of 14 amino acids. Only the CDR3 portion is preserved as DNA: 42 bases, with reading frame beginning at the first base. Via the germline V gene, CDR1 is SGHRS and CDR2 YFSETQ. V is clipped by 2 bases and J by 1 base, and the sequence between their germline boundaries is 9 bases long. Libraries were built with RT-PCR. The instrument given in TCRdb is NextSeq 550. TCRdb reran the public reads through fastp at Q25 and MiXCR, keeping productive beta chains. Each entry is one CDR3 protein sequence, shown with its most common DNA and genes. The sample table records under 200,000 distinct CDR3 sequences; approximately 22% of these occur just once. The ten largest clones add up to roughly a quarter of the sample. To note about this clonotype: This receptor's antigen is unknown. Base qualities are not recorded, but no much larger clone differs from it by a single base.

Sequenced material: blood, either unsorted or a sorted T cell fraction (not recorded which). The sequence was collected from a human donor who was either an allogeneic HSCT recipient or a stem cell or donor lymphocyte infusion donor (not recorded which). It is not recorded whose cells these are; they may come from a transplant donor. The V and J genes are TRBV5-1 and TRBJ2-5; no confident D gene assignment can be made. CDR3 loop: CASSFGALQETQYF. The DNA is as follows: TGCGCCAGCAGCTTCGGAGCGCTCCAAGAGACCCAGTACTTC.